The next 11 T cell receptor beta chains were all read from a single sample in a study of cytomegalovirus exposure and HLA in healthy donors. The PCR contained 60 Vbeta and 13 Jbeta primers. TCRdb's table, derived via immunoSEQ multiplex PCR, lists solely in-frame clones and lacks some. The sample records roughly 170,000 clones, 77% being singletons. Sequenced: PBMCs. All receptors derive from a young woman in good health and CMV-seropositive.

V gene TRBV29-1 combines with J gene TRBJ2-7; possibly TRBD2 for D (5 bases). Trimming cost V 0 bases and J 6 bases, with 12 bases left between them. Germline assignment: CDR1 SQVTM and CDR2 ANQGSEA. The CDR3 has 13 amino acids. The CDR3 is CSVEEGLGSEQYF. CDR3 coding DNA: TGCAGCGTTGAAGAAGGACTTGGGAGCGAGCAGTACTTC.

This chain connects TRBV7-9 to TRBJ2-3, with D possibly matching TRBD1 (6 bases). V was shortened by 2 bases and J by 2 bases, with 11 bases between the two germline ends. The CDR3 is made up of 15 amino acids. In germline, CDR1 is SEHNR, CDR2 FQNEAQ (reference sequence). The CDR3 is CASSLLQGFTDTQYF. CDR3 DNA sequence: TGTGCCAGCAGCTTACTACAGGGTTTCACAGATACGCAGTATTTT.

The rearrangement links TRBV28 to TRBJ2-3, with 7 positions matching TRBD2. Trimming took 6 bases from V and 0 from J; bases not matched to a gene: 9. Looked up from germline, CDR1 is MDHEN and CDR2 is SYDVKM. This CDR3 region has 16 residues. DNA for the CDR3: TGTGCCAGCAGCCCTCCGGCCGGGAGGAGCACAGATACGCAGTATTTT. It encodes CASSPPAGRSTDTQYF.

The genes are TRBV4-1 and TRBJ1-2; 8 bases are shared with TRBD1. The CDR3 runs 15 residues. Germline CDR1 is MGHRA and CDR2 is YSYEKL. Germline trimming cut 1 base from V and 3 bases from J; bases unmatched to any gene: 4. The CDR3 region has the DNA TGCGCCAGCAGCCAAGCACCGGGACAGGACTATGGCTACACCTTC. Its translation is CASSQAPGQDYGYTF.

The chain couples TRBV4-3 to TRBJ2-3; 10 bases are a match to TRBD2. The trim removed 0 bases at V and 3 bases at J, leaving 9 bases unmatched. Germline CDR1 and CDR2: LGHNA and YSLEER. This CDR3 is 18 amino acids long. CDR3 DNA: TGCGCCAGCAGCCAAGACCTGGGGCTAGCGGGAGAAACAGATACGCAGTATTTT. Translating it yields CASSQDLGLAGETDTQYF.

This clone appeared a few times. The chain employs TRBV4-3 and TRBJ2-1, with TRBD2 matching 7 bases. Germline values: CDR1 LGHNA, CDR2 YSLEER. Losses at the gene ends were 2 bases for V and 8 bases for J; bases not matched to a gene: 9. The CDR3 totals 15 residues. The CDR3 coding sequence is TGCGCCAGCAGCCAACAAGGACTAGTAGGCGATGAGCAGTTCTTC. Encoded protein: CASSQQGLVGDEQFF.

The chain combines TRBV4-1 with TRBJ2-1; D is possibly TRBD1 (7 bases). V was trimmed by 5 bases and J by 6 bases, leaving 29 bases between them. The CDR3 has 19 residues. Germline V gives CDR1 MGHRA, CDR2 YSYEKL. The CDR3 coding sequence is TGCGCCAGCAGCTCCCCAGGGGGGCGGACGGGCCGCCGGGGCAATGAGCAGTTCTTC. Translation gives CASSSPGGRTGRRGNEQFF.

As to this clone: An end of the junction does not agree with germline; a read error may underlie this. The CDR3 reads CASREGTGRGQPQHF. The CDR3, as DNA: TGTGCCAGCAGGGAAGGGACGGGAAGAGGTCAGCCCCAGCATTTT. The genes are TRBV6-1 and TRBJ1-5; TRBD1 is a possible D gene (5 bases). Germline V gene sequence: CDR1 MNHNS, CDR2 SASEGT. This CDR3 spans 15 amino acids.

The chain is built from TRBV6-5 and TRBJ1-5; 10 positions match TRBD1. Trimming cost V 5 bases and J 4 bases; bases outside gene matches: 5. Germline-derived CDR1 and CDR2 are MNHEY and SVGAGI. The CDR3 length is 15 residues. The CDR3: CASSRGQGINQPQHF. CDR3 DNA: TGTGCCAGCAGTCGGGGACAGGGGATTAATCAGCCCCAGCATTTT.

The chain has TRBV5-1 and TRBJ1-2, with 7 positions matching TRBD1. CDR1 SGHRS and CDR2 YFSETQ come from the germline V gene. This CDR3 comprises 14 residues. The V gene end was trimmed by 8 bases and the J gene end by 5 bases; junction bases not matched to a gene: 12. The CDR3 DNA sequence: TGCGCCAGTCTCCCCTGGGACAGCATTTATGGCTACACCTTC. Translation: CASLPWDSIYGYTF.

J is TRBJ1-4 and V is TRBV6-5; no clear D. Trimming removed 8 bases from V and 5 bases from J, with 9 bases in between. CDR3 length: 12 amino acids. Per the germline V gene, CDR1 is MNHEY and CDR2 is SVGAGI. Here the CDR3 reads CASRGSNEKLFF. The CDR3 nucleotides are TGTGCCAGCCGAGGCAGCAATGAAAAACTGTTTTTT.